The source of this T cell receptor (beta chain) is a study of T cells in localized non-small cell lung cancer. The CDR3 runs to 15 residues. Per the germline V gene, CDR1 is SEHNR and CDR2 is FQNEAQ (reference sequence). Trimming cost V 2 bases and J 9 bases, with 14 bases left between them. Concerning this clone itself: Its antigen is undetermined.

The assay was immunoSEQ multiplex PCR, and TCRdb's table has in-frame clones only and misses some. This table holds around 41,000 clones, 65% to 90% found once. Study conclusions and caveats: Among blood samples, higher T cell density accompanied longer overall survival. Highest T cell clonality was seen in uninvolved adjacent lung, surpassing that measured in tumor.

This TCR derives from a man between 40 and 70 years old with stage II lung adenocarcinoma. This specimen was PBMCs, taken before any cancer treatment. This chain connects TRBV7-9 to TRBJ1-6, with D uncertain. The CDR3 DNA reads TGTGCCAGCAGCTTACAGATGGGTATGGGTTCACCCCTCCACTTT. Its protein is CASSLQMGMGSPLHF.